The TCR beta chain under discussion was sequenced for a study of CD8+ T cells in alopecia areata. Study overall: People stayed on tofacitinib for 6 to 18 months, then stopped the drug for 6 months.

As for this clone: As yet, its antigen is unknown.

This CDR3 spans 15 amino acids. V shed 4 bases and J shed 4 bases, with 16 bases lying between them. Germline loops: CDR1 ENHRY, CDR2 SYGVKD. Sorting from PBMCs produced CD4+ and CD8+ T cells. Findings and caveats of the study: Especially in alopecia totalis/universalis, lesional scalp showed greater clonality than normal scalp did.

Extraction and reverse transcription of RNA yielded cDNA as the sequencing template. Sequencing was performed with immunoSEQ multiplex PCR; in TCRdb, only in-frame clones are kept and a portion is missing. This sample carries 150,000 to 160,000 clones, about 51% of them seen once, and the ten largest clones take approximately 19%. The rearrangement uses TRBV10-3 and TRBJ1-2; D unclear. Here the sequenced sample was CD8+ T cells sorted from blood, taken at week 0. This TCR came from a human donor with alopecia areata. CDR3 nucleotide sequence: TGTGCCATCAGTGTTCGTAGGGATGACGGCTATGGCTACACCTTC. It codes for CAISVRRDDGYGYTF.